A single sample is the source of the 11 T cell receptor beta chains below, sequenced in a study of patients and donors after allogeneic stem cell transplantation. TCRdb processed the RT-PCR reads anew with MiXCR; each CDR3 protein has one entry. This sample has some 200,000 distinct CDR3 sequences; 41% occur once, and the top ten carry about 30%. The sample was blood, either unsorted or a sorted T cell fraction (not recorded which). These receptors were collected from a human donor who was either an allogeneic HSCT recipient or a stem cell or donor lymphocyte infusion donor (not recorded which). It is not recorded whose cells these are; they may come from a transplant donor.

The chain combines TRBV20-1 with TRBJ1-1; D gene uncertain. Germline V gene data show CDR1 as DFQATT and CDR2 as SNEGSKA (reference sequence). This CDR3 has 11 residues. The CDR3 loop is CSIQDNTEAFF. In nucleotides, the CDR3 is TGCAGCATTCAGGATAACACTGAAGCTTTCTTT.

This chain links TRBV6-5 with TRBJ2-7; TRBD1 matches at 10 bases. The CDR3 runs 16 residues. In germline, CDR1 is MNHEY, CDR2 SVGAGI. V lost 2 bases, J lost 6 bases, and 10 bases stayed unmatched. CDR3: CASSYAGTGDSGEQYF. For the CDR3, the DNA is TGTGCCAGCAGTTACGCCGGGACAGGGGATTCGGGCGAGCAGTACTTC.

This chain links TRBV5-1 with TRBJ2-5; D uncertain. CDR3 length equals 12 residues. V lost 3 bases to trimming and J lost 5 bases, with 8 bases between them. The germline gives CDR1 SGHRS, CDR2 YFSETQ. DNA of the CDR3: TGCGCCAGCAGCTGGAGATTGGAGACCCAGTACTTC. The encoded protein is CASSWRLETQYF.

The genes are TRBV7-3 and TRBJ1-1; D remains ambiguous. Germline CDR1 is SGHTA and CDR2 is FQGTGA. V dropped 1 base and J dropped 1 base, with 7 bases sitting between them. The CDR3 has 14 amino acids. CDR3 sequence: CASSLNPWNTEAFF. The DNA for the CDR3 is TGTGCCAGCAGCTTAAACCCGTGGAACACTGAAGCTTTCTTT.

This clonotype was seen a handful of times. The rearrangement joins TRBV4-3 to TRBJ2-1; possibly TRBD1 for D (6 bases). Germline CDR1 reads LGHNA; CDR2 reads YSLEER. The CDR3 loop spans 17 amino acids. Trimming removed 0 bases at V and 1 base at J, with 13 bases between. The CDR3, as DNA: TGCGCCAGCAGCCAAGAGTACAGGGCAGGGTCCTACAATGAGCAGTTCTTC. This sequence encodes CASSQEYRAGSYNEQFF.

This clonotype was observed a single time. The CDR3 sequence: CASSHGQVGEKLFF. The CDR3 coding sequence is TGCGCCAGCAGCCACGGACAGGTGGGAGAAAAACTGTTTTTT. This chain links TRBV4-1 with TRBJ1-4; TRBD1 matches 7 bases. V dropped 3 bases and J dropped 8; count of bases not matched to a gene: 6. CDR1 is MGHRA, CDR2 YSYEKL, per germline. The CDR3 runs 14 residues.

This clonotype has only one observation. V is TRBV18 and J is TRBJ2-7; a weak D match, TRBD1 (6 bases). The CDR3 is 12 residues long. V lost 5 bases, J lost 5 bases, and 10 bases lay in between. Germline V gene lookup returns CDR1 KGHSH and CDR2 LQKENI. The CDR3 nucleotides are TGTGCCAGCTCAGTGGACAGAGACGAGCAGTACTTC. Its protein is CASSVDRDEQYF.

The chain is built from TRBV20-1 and TRBJ1-5; no firm D call. The CDR3 extends over 16 amino acids. The V gene lost 0 bases and the J gene lost 5 bases, with 17 bases spanning the gap. Germline assignment: CDR1 DFQATT and CDR2 SNEGSKA (reference sequence). The CDR3 protein is CSARDWALAGDQPQHF. The DNA of the CDR3 is TGCAGTGCTAGAGACTGGGCCTTAGCTGGAGATCAGCCCCAGCATTTT.

The CDR3 nucleotides read TGTGCCAGCAGCCCGAGACAGGGGCAAGAGACCCAGTACTTC. Its translation: CASSPRQGQETQYF. The chain recombines TRBV7-8 with TRBJ2-5; 8 bases agree with TRBD1. Germline V gene lookup returns CDR1 SGHVS and CDR2 FQNEAQ. The V segment lost 5 bases and the J segment 2 bases; nucleotides outside the gene matches: 4. The CDR3 runs 14 residues.

V and J are TRBV20-1 and TRBJ1-5; 9 nucleotides agree with TRBD1. Germline CDR1 DFQATT, CDR2 SNEGSKA (reference sequence). The length of the CDR3 is 14 residues. V shed 4 bases, J shed 7 bases, and the junction held 8 bases outside the gene matches. The CDR3 region has the DNA TGCAGTGCTACAGCGGGACAGGGATTACAGCCCCAGCATTTT. It codes for CSATAGQGLQPQHF.

There are a few counts of this clonotype. The V call is TRBV9, the J call TRBJ1-1; TRBD1 is a possible D gene (6 bases). This CDR3 comprises 13 residues. Trimming removed 2 bases from V and 5 bases from J, with 10 bases in between. CDR1 and CDR2 from the germline V gene are SGDLS and YYNGEE. The CDR3 sequence is CASSVLQGTEAFF. The CDR3 coding sequence is TGTGCCAGCAGCGTTTTACAGGGAACTGAAGCTTTCTTT.